The next 9 T cell receptor beta chains were all read from a single sample in a study of OX40 agonist ivuxolimab in advanced cancers. Libraries were prepared by immunoSEQ multiplex PCR; TCRdb keeps only in-frame clonotypes and omits some of them. Of tens of thousands of clones listed, about 91% were seen once; the top ten hold around 6.5%. Here the sequenced sample was CD4+ or CD8+ T cells sorted from blood, taken in a trial of the OX40 agonist ivuxolimab. These receptors all come from an adult with an advanced solid tumor such as melanoma, head and neck, liver or kidney cancer.

Written as DNA, the CDR3 is TGTGCCAGCAGTTCCGGACTAGCGGTAACTAGCACAGATACGCAGTATTTT. Its translation: CASSSGLAVTSTDTQYF. The rearrangement joins TRBV27 to TRBJ2-3, with 10 positions matching TRBD2. The CDR3 consists of 17 residues. The V gene's germline CDR1 is MNHEY and CDR2 SMNVEV (reference sequence). The V gene end was trimmed by 4 bases and the J gene end by 0 bases; junction bases not matched to a gene: 7.

This chain joins TRBV5-6 and TRBJ1-1; 8 nucleotides match TRBD1. With V trimmed by 4 bases and J by 0 bases, 2 bases remained unmatched. Germline V lookup: CDR1 SGHDT, CDR2 YYEEEE. There are 14 residues in the CDR3. The CDR3 sequence is CASSRTGMNTEAFF. The CDR3 nucleotides are TGTGCCAGCAGCAGGACAGGGATGAACACTGAAGCTTTCTTT.

The J gene is TRBJ1-2, the V gene TRBV6-5, with D tentatively TRBD1 (5 bases). CDR3 size: 14 residues. Trimming took off 6 bases at V and 8 bases at J, with 19 bases between the two ends. Germline V gives CDR1 MNHEY, CDR2 SVGAGI. The DNA for the CDR3 is TGTGCCAGCAGCTCGACAGTTTCCAGAGGGGGCTACACCTTC. It yields the protein CASSSTVSRGGYTF.

The chain carries TRBV6-6 and TRBJ1-1, with 11 bases that match TRBD1. CDR1 and CDR2 from the germline V gene are MNHNY and SVGAGI (reference sequence). With 5 bases clipped from V and 4 bases from J, the junction kept 3 bases outside the gene matches. The CDR3 is 14 residues long. The CDR3 coding sequence is TGTGCCAGCAGTCTCGGGACAGGGGGCACTGAAGCTTTCTTT. Translating it yields CASSLGTGGTEAFF.

The rearrangement joins TRBV2 to TRBJ2-3; 11 nucleotides match TRBD2. With 6 bases clipped from V and 1 base from J, the junction kept 15 bases outside the gene matches. Germline V gene lookup returns CDR1 SNHLY and CDR2 FYNNEI. This CDR3 spans 19 amino acids. DNA of the CDR3: TGTGCCAGCAGGGGGACTAGCGGACGGGATAAGAGGGGCACAGATACGCAGTATTTT. Translating it yields CASRGTSGRDKRGTDTQYF.

This clone came up once. V gene TRBV30 combines with J gene TRBJ2-5; D is undetermined. The germline V gene has CDR1 GTSNPN and CDR2 SVGIG (reference sequence). The CDR3 has 13 residues. V was trimmed by 2 bases and J by 4 bases, leaving 11 bases between them. CDR3 loop: CAWSLGGRETQYF. CDR3 nucleotides: TGTGCCTGGAGTCTCGGCGGTCGAGAGACCCAGTACTTC.

This chain joins TRBV1 and TRBJ2-1; the table calls TRBD2, which could not be checked here. TRBV1 is a pseudogene segment. The CDR3 covers 16 residues. CDR3 sequence (DNA): TGCACCAGCAGCCAAGATTTGAGTGCCGGTGACAATGAGCAGTTCTTC. Translating gives CTSSQDLSAGDNEQFF.

The chain is built from TRBV5-1 and TRBJ1-1; 9 positions agree with TRBD1. Germline-derived CDR1 and CDR2 are SGHRS and YFSETQ. There are 14 residues in the CDR3. J lost 1 base, V lost 4 bases, and 2 bases had no gene match. CDR3 DNA: TGCGCCAGCAGCAAACAGGGGGCGAACACTGAAGCTTTCTTT. This gives the protein CASSKQGANTEAFF.

The CDR3 nucleotides read TGTGCCAGCAGCCCACAGGTTCTTGTAACGGGGGAGCTGTTTTTT. Protein product: CASSPQVLVTGELFF. The chain employs TRBV27 and TRBJ2-2; a weak D match, TRBD1 (5 bases). The germline gives CDR1 MNHEY, CDR2 SMNVEV (reference sequence). This CDR3 has 15 amino acids. V was clipped by 6 bases and J by 8 bases, with 19 bases between them.